A single sample is the source of the 6 T cell receptor beta chains below, sequenced in a study of cytotoxic CD8 clonotypes in ibrutinib-treated CLL. Method: immunoSEQ multiplex PCR; TCRdb's copy keeps in-frame clones and lacks some. The sample consists of roughly 150,000 clones, more than 75% of them appearing once. Sequencing was performed on PBMCs, taken after 24 months of ibrutinib treatment. These receptors all come from a human donor with chronic lymphocytic leukemia.

The rearrangement joins TRBV2 to TRBJ2-7, with TRBD2 matching 8 bases. The ends lost 7 bases at V and 1 base at J; junction bases unmatched: 6. Germline V lookup: CDR1 SNHLY, CDR2 FYNNEI. CDR3 length: 14 amino acids. The CDR3 coding sequence is TGTGCCAGCACCGAAAGCGGGGGATCCTACGAGCAGTACTTC. It yields the protein CASTESGGSYEQYF. The entire variable domain, with the rest obtained from reference TRBV2 and TRBJ2-7, is as follows: EPEVTQTPSHQVTQMGQEVILRCVPISNHLYFYWYRQILGQKVEFLVSFYNNEISEKSEIFDDQFSVERPDGSNFTLKIRSTKLEDSAMYFCASTESGGSYEQYFGPGTRLTVT.

In its sample, this clone was seen a few times. The rearrangement links TRBV30 to TRBJ2-6, with 7 bases that match TRBD2. J gave up 4 bases and V 5 bases, and 5 bases lay outside the gene matches. The CDR3 length is 14 residues. Germline CDR1 and CDR2: GTSNPN and SVGIG (reference sequence). This CDR3 reads CAWAPGGGANVLTF. The CDR3, as DNA: TGTGCCTGGGCCCCGGGGGGAGGGGCCAACGTCCTGACTTTC.

This chain connects TRBV19 to TRBJ1-2; D is perhaps TRBD1 (5 bases). The CDR3 covers 13 residues. With 1 base removed from V and 3 bases from J, the gap between germline ends came to 6 bases. Germline CDR1 and CDR2: LNHDA and SQIVND (reference sequence). CDR3 region: CASSIVGDYGYTF. The CDR3 DNA is TGTGCCAGTAGTATAGTAGGGGACTATGGCTACACCTTC.

V gene TRBV28 combines with J gene TRBJ2-5, with D unresolved. Trimming cost V 1 base and J 5 bases, with 20 bases left between them. Germline lookup yields CDR1 MDHEN and CDR2 SYDVKM. CDR3 length equals 17 residues. This CDR3 reads CASSLSAVSGFGETQYF. The CDR3 DNA reads as TGTGCCAGCAGTTTATCGGCCGTAAGTGGATTTGGCGAGACCCAGTACTTC. The complete variable domain, with remaining parts taken from reference TRBV28 and TRBJ2-5, reads DVKVTQSSRYLVKRTGEKVFLECVQDMDHENMFWYRQDPGLGLRLIYFSYDVKMKEKGDIPEGYSVSREKKERFSLILESASTNQTSMYLCASSLSAVSGFGETQYFGPGTRLLVL.

The chain recombines TRBV10-3 with TRBJ1-1; D may be TRBD1 (5 bases). Germline loops: CDR1 ENHRY, CDR2 SYGVKD. V dropped 8 bases and J dropped 0 bases, with 13 bases sitting between them. This CDR3 region has 14 residues. The CDR3 loop reads CAIGSGGVNTEAFF. CDR3 coding DNA: TGTGCCATCGGGAGCGGGGGGGTGAACACTGAAGCTTTCTTT.

The CDR3 nucleotides are TGTGCCACCGCCCGGGACCGATGGGCTGAAGCTTTCTTT. It is translated as CATARDRWAEAFF. V is TRBV2 and J is TRBJ1-1, with D perhaps TRBD1 (5 bases). This CDR3 has 13 amino acids. Germline V gene sequence: CDR1 SNHLY, CDR2 FYNNEI. Trimming stripped 10 bases from V and 6 bases from J, with 18 bases between.